The present T cell receptor (beta chain) was sequenced within a study of cytomegalovirus exposure and HLA in healthy donors. PCR used 60 Vbeta primers and 13 Jbeta primers. Libraries were prepared by immunoSEQ multiplex PCR; TCRdb keeps only in-frame clonotypes and omits some of them. The sample holds around 100,000 clones, over 65% seen once. The CDR3 is made up of 16 amino acids. From germline, CDR1 is SGHDN and CDR2 FVKESK. V dropped 0 bases and J dropped 3; count of bases not matched to a gene: 5. The chain joins TRBV14 to TRBJ2-7; TRBD2 agrees at 10 bases. Sequenced material: PBMCs. The source is a female donor in good health and CMV-seropositive. This chain's CDR3 is CASSQDRASGGYEQYF. The CDR3 DNA reads as TGTGCCAGCAGCCAAGATCGGGCTAGCGGGGGCTACGAGCAGTACTTC.